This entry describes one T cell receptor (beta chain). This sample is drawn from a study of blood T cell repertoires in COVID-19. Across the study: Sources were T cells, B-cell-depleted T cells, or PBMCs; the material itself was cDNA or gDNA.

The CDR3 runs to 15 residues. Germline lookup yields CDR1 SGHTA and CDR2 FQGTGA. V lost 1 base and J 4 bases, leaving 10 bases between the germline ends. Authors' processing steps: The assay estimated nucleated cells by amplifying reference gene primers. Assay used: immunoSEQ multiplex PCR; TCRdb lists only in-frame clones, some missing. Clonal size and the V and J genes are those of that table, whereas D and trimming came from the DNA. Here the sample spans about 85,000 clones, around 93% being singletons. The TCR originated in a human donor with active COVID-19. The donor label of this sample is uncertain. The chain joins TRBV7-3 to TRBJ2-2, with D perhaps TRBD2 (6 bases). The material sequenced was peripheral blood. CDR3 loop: CASSLRDSPTGELFF. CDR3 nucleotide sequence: TGTGCCAGCAGCTTAAGGGACTCCCCCACCGGGGAGCTGTTTTTT.